The 5 T cell receptor beta chains presented below share a single source sample, sequenced in a study of T cells in Graves' hyperthyroidism and ophthalmopathy. The source material, RNA transcripts, was used to amplify TCR beta CDR3 regions. The HTBI set primed first-round TCR CDR3 RT-PCR. MiXCR, applied by TCRdb to the multiplex PCR reads, yields one record per CDR3 protein. This sample has about 400,000 distinct CDR3 sequences, with under 15% found just once. The sample was blood. The receptors here all came from a woman aged 25 to 39 with Graves' hyperthyroidism.

The J gene is TRBJ1-1, the V gene TRBV11-2, with 7 bases that match TRBD1. The length of the CDR3 is 14 residues. V gave up 3 bases and J gave up 5 bases; unmatched junction bases: 6. CDR1 is SGHAT, CDR2 FQNNGV, per germline. The CDR3 loop is CASSFGAGGTEAFF. In nucleotides, the CDR3 is TGTGCCAGCAGCTTTGGGGCAGGGGGGACTGAAGCTTTCTTT.

There are many counts of this clonotype. The chain is built from TRBV6-1 and TRBJ2-5, with 9 bases matching TRBD2. Germline V gene data show CDR1 as MNHNS and CDR2 as SASEGT. The CDR3 covers 16 residues. V dropped 4 bases and J dropped 4; count of bases not matched to a gene: 10. The CDR3 spells CASSAGLAGETETQYF. CDR3 in DNA: TGTGCCAGCAGTGCGGGATTAGCGGGAGAAACAGAGACCCAGTACTTC.

This clonotype showed up many times. V is TRBV12-3 or TRBV12-4 and J is TRBJ2-7; the D is unclear. CDR3 length: 15 residues. Trimming cost V 3 bases and J 0 bases, with 12 bases left between them. In DNA, the CDR3 is TGTGCCAGCAGTTTTCAAATACTAAGCTCCTACGAGCAGTACTTC. The encoded protein is CASSFQILSSYEQYF.

This clonotype was picked up many times. This rearrangement joins TRBV7-8 to TRBJ2-1; no clear D. The CDR3 length is 14 residues. The V gene lost 4 bases and the J gene lost 2 bases, with 9 bases spanning the gap. The germline CDR1 and CDR2 sequences are SGHVS and FQNEAQ. This CDR3 reads CASSSTGPYNEQFF. The CDR3 nucleotides are TGTGCCAGCAGCTCCACCGGGCCCTACAATGAGCAGTTCTTC.

The V gene is TRBV28, the J gene TRBJ2-7; D may be TRBD1 (6 bases). Germline lookup yields CDR1 MDHEN and CDR2 SYDVKM. V lost 5 bases to trimming and J lost 4 bases, with 18 bases between them. The CDR3 consists of 15 residues. For the CDR3, the DNA is TGTGCCAGCAGTCCAGGGGCCGCCAATTCATACGAGCAGTACTTC. Translation gives CASSPGAANSYEQYF. Full variable domain (outside the CDR3, taken from reference TRBV28 and TRBJ2-7): DVKVTQSSRYLVKRTGEKVFLECVQDMDHENMFWYRQDPGLGLRLIYFSYDVKMKEKGDIPEGYSVSREKKERFSLILESASTNQTSMYLCASSPGAANSYEQYFGPGTRLTVT.